This TCR beta chain stems from a study of identical twins. Overall study results and limits: The study found that models underestimated out-of-frame TCR alpha sharing in monozygotic twins. These conclusions were based on statistical analysis (cross-sectional, not following the same donors).

A universal primer binding site was introduced by template switching. The final cDNA contained unique molecular identifiers. TCRdb re-called the 5' RACE reads with MiXCR, one entry per CDR3 protein. This sample has approximately 600,000 distinct CDR3 sequences, with 9.5% to 10% found just once. This clonotype was detected only a few times. What it binds is not known. No donor was unhealthy or non-Caucasian. Trimming removed 2 bases from V and 2 bases from J; junction bases left unmatched: 3. The germline CDR1 and CDR2 sequences are MGHRA and YSYEKL. The CDR3 totals 15 residues. These records were also assigned to another study, of yellow fever vaccine responses in identical twins.

What was sequenced was PBMCs. The chain recombines TRBV4-1 with TRBJ2-7; 10 bases are shared with TRBD2. This receptor was taken from a woman between 18 and 29 years old in good health. The CDR3 DNA sequence: TGCGCCAGCAGCCAAATAGCGGGAGGAACCTACGAGCAGTACTTC. This translates into CASSQIAGGTYEQYF.